This T cell receptor beta chain was identified in a study of technical replicates of blood from several donors. Produced via immunoSEQ multiplex PCR; TCRdb's table is partial and in-frame only. This sample has about 81,000 clones; more than 90% occur once, and the top ten carry more than 0.35%. Sequenced material: T cells isolated from PBMCs. The source is a human donor in good health.

The CDR3, as DNA: TGTGCCAGCAGCGGGGGGGAGGGGCGCGGCTACACCTTC. The encoded protein is CASSGGEGRGYTF. This chain uses TRBV9 with TRBJ1-2; tentatively, D is TRBD1 (5 bases). The CDR3 totals 13 residues. CDR1 and CDR2 from the germline V gene are SGDLS and YYNGEE. Trimming shortened V by 3 bases and J by 8 bases, and 14 bases separated the two germline ends. Looking up the rest from reference TRBV9 and TRBJ1-2 gives the full variable domain: DSGVTQTPKHLITATGQRVTLRCSPRSGDLSVYWYQQSLDQGLQFLIQYYNGEERAKGNILERFSAQQFPDLHSELNLSSLELGDSALYFCASSGGEGRGYTFGSGTRLTVV.